This T cell receptor beta chain was identified during a study of T-cell memory formation after mild COVID-19. Regarding the study as a whole: Later expanders leaned CD4+, whereas clones that contracted between day 15 and 85 were balanced CD4/CD8.

This clonotype showed up just a few times. No antigen is known for it. Trimming took off 5 bases at V and 2 bases at J, with 8 bases between the two ends. The length of the CDR3 is 13 residues. Per germline, CDR1 SGHAT and CDR2 FQNNGV. Each CDR3 protein gets one entry after TCRdb re-called the 5' RACE reads with MiXCR. There are 250,000 to 300,000 distinct CDR3 sequences in the sample; around 16% occur only once, and over 20% lies in the top ten. This chain uses TRBV11-2 with TRBJ2-3; D uncertain. Sequencing was done on a sample of PBMCs or a T cell subset sorted from them (not recorded which). This sequence was found in a man aged 18 to 29 who had mild COVID-19 (a few samples of this study predate the infection). Cell type and time point are not known. CDR3 protein: CASSQGHTDTQYF. The CDR3 nucleotides are TGTGCCAGCAGCCAAGGCCACACAGATACGCAGTATTTT.